One sample yielded the 29 T cell receptor beta chains listed below, sequenced in a study of blood T cells in healthy people across ages. Combining a sample-barcoded 5' primer with a J-beta primer mix, a second PCR ran for 7 to 11 cycles. TCRdb redid the calling of the 5' RACE reads with MiXCR, one entry per CDR3 protein. The data contain 700,000 to 850,000 distinct CDR3 sequences, roughly 50% of them seen just once; the ten biggest clones take up about 42%. Material for sequencing was blood. The receptor source for this set is a man older than 75 in good health.

This clonotype came up a few times. The V and J genes are TRBV14 and TRBJ2-5; 8 bases are a match to TRBD1. Germline V gene data show CDR1 as SGHDN and CDR2 as FVKESK. This CDR3 has 15 amino acids. Trimming removed 5 bases from V and 2 bases from J; junction bases left unmatched: 7. CDR3 coding DNA: TGTGCCAGCAGCAGACAGGGGTTGGGACAAGAGACCCAGTACTTC. It yields the protein CASSRQGLGQETQYF.

This clonotype was observed a few times. The rearrangement joins TRBV4-1 to TRBJ2-3; TRBD2 aligns across 13 bases. V shed 1 base, J shed 14 bases, and the junction held 6 bases outside the gene matches. CDR1 and CDR2 (germline): MGHRA, YSYEKL. This CDR3 region has 14 residues. The CDR3 bases are TGCGCCAGCAGCCAAGGACTAGCGGGAGGATACGCGTATTTT. Amino acid sequence: CASSQGLAGGYAYF.

This clonotype came up a few times. The rearrangement joins TRBV6-5 to TRBJ1-2; weak D call: TRBD1 (6 bases). The CDR3 sequence is 15 residues long. V was trimmed by 6 bases and J by 3 bases, leaving 17 bases between them. Germline V gives CDR1 MNHEY, CDR2 SVGAGI. The CDR3 bases are TGTGCCAGCAGACGCGCTTCTGGGGGCCACTATGGCTACACCTTC. Translating gives CASRRASGGHYGYTF.

The chain couples TRBV18 to TRBJ1-4, with 7 bases matching TRBD1. V was pared by 3 bases and J by 3 bases, with 4 bases of the junction left unmatched. The CDR3 runs 15 residues. Per the germline V gene, CDR1 is KGHSH and CDR2 is LQKENI. The CDR3 DNA reads as TGTGCCAGCTCACCTGGGACAGCCGCTAATGAAAAACTGTTTTTT. The encoded protein is CASSPGTAANEKLFF.

This clonotype was observed a handful of times. The chain employs TRBV11-2 and TRBJ2-7; TRBD1 aligns across 8 bases. Unmatched junction bases numbered 13, after V lost 3 bases and J lost 3 bases. Per germline, CDR1 SGHAT and CDR2 FQNNGV. The CDR3 totals 17 residues. The CDR3 DNA sequence: TGTGCCAGCAGCTTCCACCCTACCGGGACAGGCGGCTACGAGCAGTACTTC. Residues: CASSFHPTGTGGYEQYF.

This chain links TRBV29-1 with TRBJ2-5; 12 bases are a match to TRBD2. CDR1 is SQVTM and CDR2 is ANQGSEA in the germline V gene. Trimming took 1 base from V and 7 from J; bases not matched to a gene: 10. The CDR3 length is 16 residues. Written as DNA, the CDR3 is TGCAGCGTTGAAGGTCTAGCGGGAGGGCTTCTGGGGACCCAGTACTTC. Its protein is CSVEGLAGGLLGTQYF.

The chain has TRBV6-6 and TRBJ1-5, with 7 bases fitting TRBD1. The V and J ends lost 7 bases and 3 bases, in that order; junction bases with no gene match: 6. This CDR3 is built from 14 residues. Germline V CDR1 and CDR2: MNHNY, SVGAGI (reference sequence). The CDR3 is CASTWDSANQPQHF. CDR3 nucleotides: TGTGCCAGCACCTGGGACAGTGCCAATCAGCCCCAGCATTTT.

This clonotype was found a few times. The CDR3 region is CASSLQRTSGISDTQYF. For the CDR3, the DNA is TGTGCCAGCAGCTTACAGAGGACTAGCGGGATTTCAGATACGCAGTATTTT. The rearrangement uses TRBV7-3 and TRBJ2-3; 12 positions match TRBD2. The CDR3 loop spans 17 amino acids. CDR1 SGHTA and CDR2 FQGTGA come from the germline V gene. V trimming: 2 bases; J trimming: 4 bases; junction bases outside the gene matches: 7.

This chain joins TRBV6-6 and TRBJ2-3; D may be TRBD2 (5 bases). V lost 2 bases and J 6 bases, leaving 21 bases between the germline ends. CDR1 is MNHNY, CDR2 SVGAGI, per germline (reference sequence). The CDR3 is 17 residues long. The CDR3 nucleotides read TGTGCCAGCAGTTACCCTGAGCGAGGACTCGGGTCTGATACGCAGTATTTT. The encoded protein is CASSYPERGLGSDTQYF.

V and J are TRBV5-1 and TRBJ2-4, with 7 nucleotides matching TRBD1. This CDR3 has 12 residues. CDR1 SGHRS and CDR2 YFSETQ come from the germline V gene. V trimming: 9 bases; J trimming: 13 bases; junction bases outside the gene matches: 13. This CDR3 is CAITLTGYEQYF. The CDR3, as DNA: TGCGCCATCACCCTGACAGGGTATGAGCAGTACTTC.

The gene calls are TRBV25-1 and TRBJ2-1; a possible D gene is TRBD2 (5 bases). CDR1 is MGHDK, CDR2 SYGVNS, per germline. The CDR3 consists of 16 residues. V was trimmed by 6 bases and J by 9 bases, leaving 24 bases between them. CDR3 amino acids: CASSQFRANYRGEQFF. The CDR3 bases are TGTGCCAGCAGCCAGTTCCGGGCTAACTACCGGGGTGAGCAGTTCTTC.

CDR3 loop: CASSDGTSGRPISYEQYF. CDR3 sequence (DNA): TGTGCCAGCAGCGACGGGACTAGCGGGAGGCCTATCTCCTACGAGCAGTACTTC. This sequence joins TRBV2 and TRBJ2-7; 15 nucleotides agree with TRBD2. Germline assignment: CDR1 SNHLY and CDR2 FYNNEI. V lost 6 bases, J lost 0 bases, and 9 bases stayed unmatched. The CDR3 runs to 18 residues.

The chain is built from TRBV28 and TRBJ2-4; the match to TRBD1 covers 9 bases. Unmatched junction bases numbered 3, after V lost 6 bases and J lost 0 bases. This CDR3 spans 15 amino acids. Germline V gene data show CDR1 as MDHEN and CDR2 as SYDVKM. In nucleotides, the CDR3 is TGTGCCAGCAGAACGGACAGGGGAGCCAAAAACATTCAGTACTTC. Its translation is CASRTDRGAKNIQYF.

This clonotype was counted between two and nine times. The rearrangement uses TRBV20-1 and TRBJ1-2; D uncertain. The length of the CDR3 is 14 residues. V was trimmed by 1 base and J by 1 base, leaving 10 bases between them. Germline V gives CDR1 DFQATT, CDR2 SNEGSKA (reference sequence). The chain's CDR3 is CSARAGRINYGYTF. The CDR3 region has the DNA TGCAGTGCTAGAGCAGGACGGATTAACTATGGCTACACCTTC.

The chain joins TRBV5-1 to TRBJ2-7, with 9 bases aligning to TRBD1. TRBJ2-5 matches the DNA end more closely, so the J call is doubtful. This CDR3 region has 16 residues. Germline V gene data show CDR1 as SGHRS and CDR2 as YFSETQ. The CDR3 protein is CASSLALDRGQETQYF. The CDR3 region has the DNA TGCGCCAGCAGCTTGGCCTTGGACAGGGGACAAGAGACCCAGTACTTC.

This sequence joins TRBV29-1 and TRBJ2-1, with 14 positions matching TRBD2. Germline V gene data show CDR1 as SQVTM and CDR2 as ANQGSEA. V was clipped by 6 bases and J by 1 base; unmatched bases: 14. The CDR3 has 19 amino acids. CDR3 amino acids: CSVAGTSGSGERSYNEQFF. CDR3 DNA sequence: TGCAGCGTGGCCGGGACTAGCGGGAGTGGAGAGAGGTCCTACAATGAGCAGTTCTTC.

The CDR3 sequence: CSVESGTSGRIYEQYF. The CDR3 DNA reads as TGCAGCGTTGAATCCGGGACTAGCGGGAGGATCTACGAGCAGTACTTC. The V and J genes are TRBV29-1 and TRBJ2-7, with TRBD2 matching 15 bases. Germline trimming cut 2 bases from V and 3 bases from J; bases unmatched to any gene: 5. This CDR3 is 16 amino acids long. The germline gives CDR1 SQVTM, CDR2 ANQGSEA.

The table lists this clonotype with many counts. This chain uses TRBV2 with TRBJ2-7, with 12 bases fitting TRBD2. Germline V gene lookup returns CDR1 SNHLY and CDR2 FYNNEI. The CDR3 loop spans 15 amino acids. With 5 bases clipped from V and 3 bases from J, the junction kept 5 bases outside the gene matches. The chain's CDR3 is CASSPTSGSFYEQYF. The CDR3 coding sequence is TGTGCCAGCAGTCCGACTAGCGGGAGCTTCTACGAGCAGTACTTC.

The chain recombines TRBV9 with TRBJ1-2; D remains unclear. V lost 4 bases, J lost 8 bases, and 9 bases lay in between. CDR3 length: 11 amino acids. CDR1 is SGDLS, CDR2 YYNGEE, per germline. The CDR3 DNA sequence: TGTGCCAGCAGCCCCCAATACGGCTACACCTTC. This translates into CASSPQYGYTF.

The V gene is TRBV5-1, the J gene TRBJ2-1; 8 nucleotides agree with TRBD2. The germline CDR1 and CDR2 sequences are SGHRS and YFSETQ. The length of the CDR3 is 16 residues. V lost 1 base to trimming and J lost 4 bases; unmatched junction nucleotides: 7. The CDR3 loop is CASSLTGGGNYNEQFF. The CDR3 DNA reads TGCGCCAGCAGCTTGACCGGGGGGGGGAATTACAATGAGCAGTTCTTC. The variable domain in full, with the rest retrieved from reference TRBV5-1 and TRBJ2-1, is KAGVTQTPRYLIKTRGQQVTLSCSPISGHRSVSWYQQTPGQGLQFLFEYFSETQRNKGNFPGRFSGRQFSNSRSEMNVSTLELGDSALYLCASSLTGGGNYNEQFFGPGTRLTVL.

The table lists this clonotype with a count of one. The chain carries TRBV25-1 and TRBJ1-4; 9 bases agree with TRBD1. With 5 bases clipped from V and 0 bases from J, the junction kept 7 bases outside the gene matches. The CDR3 runs to 17 residues. Germline assignment: CDR1 MGHDK and CDR2 SYGVNS. The CDR3 region has the DNA TGTGCCAGCAGTTTTTCGGGACAGGGTTCAACTAATGAAAAACTGTTTTTT. Protein: CASSFSGQGSTNEKLFF.

This clonotype occurred once. This chain joins TRBV5-6 and TRBJ1-6; TRBD1 aligns across 7 bases. The CDR3 consists of 18 residues. From germline, CDR1 is SGHDT and CDR2 YYEEEE. Trimming at V came to 7 bases and at J to 11 bases, leaving 24 bases not matched to a gene. The chain's CDR3 is CASCSTRDRYPFVAPLHF. As DNA, the CDR3 is TGTGCCAGCTGTTCAACGAGGGACAGATACCCCTTCGTTGCACCCCTCCACTTT.

CDR3 coding DNA: TGCAGCCTAAGCGGGGGGGGGTACAATGAGCAGTTCTTC. Residues: CSLSGGGYNEQFF. V and J are TRBV29-1 and TRBJ2-1, with 10 bases fitting TRBD2. The CDR3 extends over 13 amino acids. V lost 8 bases, J lost 4 bases, and 5 bases stayed unmatched. In germline, CDR1 is SQVTM, CDR2 ANQGSEA.

The chain employs TRBV4-2 and TRBJ2-7, with 7 bases lining up with TRBD1. V was pared by 0 bases and J by 2 bases, with 7 bases of the junction left unmatched. Germline values: CDR1 LGHNA, CDR2 YNFKEQ. This CDR3 contains 16 residues. CDR3 residues: CASSQDANRGAYEQYF. In DNA, the CDR3 is TGTGCCAGCAGCCAAGATGCCAACAGGGGAGCCTACGAGCAGTACTTC.

The gene calls are TRBV4-1 and TRBJ2-7; D possibly uses TRBD1 or TRBD2 (5 bases each). The J call is in doubt because the DNA end fits TRBJ2-1 better. The germline V gene encodes CDR1 MGHRA and CDR2 YSYEKL. The CDR3 consists of 14 residues. The CDR3 is CASSHQPRRDEQFF. The CDR3 DNA follows: TGCGCCAGCAGCCACCAACCCCGACGGGACGAGCAGTTCTTC.

The J gene is TRBJ2-1, the V gene TRBV12-3 or TRBV12-4; D may be TRBD2 (5 bases). V lost 4 bases, J lost 9 bases, and 13 bases lay in between. The CDR3 totals 13 residues. The CDR3 is CASSCLAGGEQFF. In DNA, the CDR3 is TGTGCCAGCAGTTGTCTTGCGGGCGGTGAGCAGTTCTTC.

This clonotype was seen a few times. The DNA of the CDR3 is TGTGCCAGCAGTTTTTTGGGAGCCTCTGGGGCCAACGTCCTGACTTTC. Its protein is CASSFLGASGANVLTF. This rearrangement joins TRBV27 to TRBJ2-6; D perhaps matches TRBD2 (5 bases). V was shortened by 3 bases and J by 0 bases, with 9 bases between the two germline ends. CDR3 length: 16 residues. Per the germline V gene, CDR1 is MNHEY and CDR2 is SMNVEV (reference sequence).

For the CDR3, the DNA is TGTGCCAGCAGTTTACCCCAAGAGACCCAGTTCTTC. It encodes CASSLPQETQFF. The chain employs TRBV28 and TRBJ2-1; D ambiguous. Germline loops: CDR1 MDHEN, CDR2 SYDVKM. Trimming took 2 bases from V and 13 from J, leaving 12 bases between them. The CDR3 loop spans 12 amino acids.

The rearrangement joins TRBV10-3 to TRBJ2-1; no clear D. The germline V gene has CDR1 ENHRY and CDR2 SYGVKD. V dropped 2 bases and J dropped 7 bases, with 15 bases sitting between them. This CDR3 is built from 15 residues. The CDR3 region has the DNA TGTGCCATCAGTGAGGCGAGAATTCCCGGGAATGAGCAGTTCTTC. Translation gives CAISEARIPGNEQFF.